One T cell receptor beta chain is described in this entry. Germline V lookup: CDR1 DFQATT, CDR2 SNEGSKA (reference sequence). The CDR3 is 18 amino acids. J lost 7 bases, V lost 3 bases, and 18 bases had no gene match. The data originate from a study of molecular identifiers for immune sequencing clone quantification. Bulk TCR libraries were made with methods that had been previously described and with listed TCR primers. One entry per CDR3 protein results from TCRdb running MiXCR on the PCR reads. The table lists about 640,000 distinct CDR3 sequences, just under 20% of them singletons. The chain combines TRBV20-1 with TRBJ2-3, with 11 bases aligning to TRBD2. This TCR derives from a human donor in good health. Some libraries in this study had Jurkat cell RNA spiked in. Sequenced: naive CD8+ T cells from blood, with Jurkat cell RNA spiked in. As for subset: FACS-sorted CD8+CD4-CCR7+CD45RA+ naive T cells. The DNA for the CDR3 is TGCAGTGCTAGCTTCCAGAGCCTTATAGCGGGGGGGCTCTATACGCAGTATTTT. Translating gives CSASFQSLIAGGLYTQYF.